These 25 T cell receptor beta chains share one sample of origin, sequenced in a study of human T cells and chemical hapten exposure (dated by TCRdb to 2020 to 2022). Sample time point, as interpreted from the label and publication: patch test 1, 2 weeks after DPC sensitization. The treatment or condition label here, explained by the study, means: therapeutic diphenylcyclopropenone sensitization with weekly scalp DPC. The library was prepared using RACE. The sample was run on a NextSeq 500. The public sequencing data were trimmed at Q25 with fastp and processed into clonotypes with MiXCR by TCRdb, which kept only in-frame beta chains. Identical CDR3 protein sequences are pooled into one entry, listed with their most common genes and DNA. Present in this sample are 380,000 or so distinct CDR3 sequences, about 4.8% of which were seen just once. The ten most abundant clones make up under 2.5% of the sample.

This specimen consisted of whole blood, obtained in connection with sensitization to the hapten diphenylcyclopropenone (DPC). Receptors originate from a woman in her 50s with alopecia areata. Some clones in this sample may be carry-over from other donors' samples.

This chain links TRBV12-3 or TRBV12-4 with TRBJ1-2, with TRBD1 matching over 7 bases. Trimming cost V 3 bases and J 6 bases; bases outside gene matches: 10. The CDR3 totals 15 residues. The CDR3 reads CASSFPQGIVHGYTF. The CDR3 bases are TGTGCCAGCAGTTTTCCACAGGGGATAGTTCATGGCTACACCTTC.

This clonotype was detected only a few times. V gene TRBV9 combines with J gene TRBJ1-1; TRBD1 might be the D (6 bases). This CDR3 spans 15 amino acids. V lost 4 bases, J lost 4 bases, and 17 bases lay in between. Germline CDR1 is SGDLS and CDR2 is YYNGEE. The DNA of the CDR3 is TGTGCCAGCAGCCTCAGACAGGATGACCTCACTGAAGCTTTCTTT. Amino acids: CASSLRQDDLTEAFF.

This clonotype was seen many times. The rearrangement uses TRBV7-2 and TRBJ2-7; 14 nucleotides align to TRBD2. This CDR3 is 15 amino acids long. Germline assignment: CDR1 SGHTA and CDR2 FQGNSA. V lost 5 bases and J lost 6; bases outside the gene matches: 6. The CDR3 sequence is CASSPGLAGAREQYF. DNA of the CDR3: TGTGCCAGCAGCCCGGGACTAGCGGGAGCTCGCGAGCAGTACTTC.

The chain employs TRBV5-1 and TRBJ2-1; a possible D gene is TRBD2 (6 bases). V gave up 4 bases and J gave up 5 bases, with 19 bases separating them. The CDR3 covers 16 residues. Germline values: CDR1 SGHRS, CDR2 YFSETQ. The CDR3 DNA is TGCGCCAGCAGCAATCTCGGGGGTGGCCTAGACAATGAGCAGTTCTTC. Its translation is CASSNLGGGLDNEQFF.

This clonotype was recorded at least ten times. The V and J genes are TRBV6-1 and TRBJ2-5; D is perhaps TRBD1 (6 bases). The V gene lost 4 bases and the J gene lost 4 bases, with 19 bases spanning the gap. This CDR3 spans 16 amino acids. The germline gives CDR1 MNHNS, CDR2 SASEGT. Here the CDR3 DNA reads TGTGCCAGCAGTGCTCGGGACACCCCCTGGGGAGAGACCCAGTACTTC. Its protein product is CASSARDTPWGETQYF.

This clonotype has a handful of counts. The gene calls are TRBV2 and TRBJ1-4, with D perhaps TRBD1 (5 bases). CDR3 length: 17 amino acids. CDR1 and CDR2 from the germline V gene are SNHLY and FYNNEI. Trimming took 5 bases from V and 8 from J, leaving 24 bases between them. The CDR3 DNA is TGTGCCAGCAGTTTTCCCGGGACCCCGAGGACGGGCGAAAAACTGTTTTTT. It translates to CASSFPGTPRTGEKLFF.

This clonotype was recorded many times. This rearrangement joins TRBV4-3 to TRBJ1-6; 8 bases align to TRBD1. The CDR3 has 16 residues. Germline V lookup: CDR1 LGHNA, CDR2 YSLEER. V lost 0 bases, J lost 4 bases, and 2 bases stayed unmatched. The CDR3 sequence is CASSQDDRGYNSPLHF. The CDR3 DNA follows: TGCGCCAGCAGCCAAGATGACAGGGGATATAATTCACCCCTCCACTTT.

This clonotype was recorded many times. The V gene is TRBV27, the J gene TRBJ1-1, with 8 bases matching TRBD1. Germline V CDR1 and CDR2: MNHEY, SMNVEV (reference sequence). The trim removed 9 bases at V and 1 base at J, leaving 1 base unmatched. This CDR3 is built from 12 residues. The CDR3 spells CASGQGNTEAFF. For the CDR3, the DNA is TGTGCCAGTGGACAGGGGAACACTGAAGCTTTCTTT.

This clonotype was recorded a few times. V usage is TRBV18 and J usage is TRBJ2-6; D possibly corresponds to TRBD1 (6 bases). With 3 bases removed from V and 1 base from J, the gap between germline ends came to 7 bases. The CDR3 is 15 amino acids. Per the germline V gene, CDR1 is KGHSH and CDR2 is LQKENI. The CDR3 DNA reads as TGTGCCAGCTCACCTGGACAGTCTGGGGCCAACGTCCTGACTTTC. Protein: CASSPGQSGANVLTF.

This chain uses TRBV2 with TRBJ2-7, with D possibly TRBD1 on 6 matching bases. Germline values: CDR1 SNHLY, CDR2 FYNNEI. Trimming took off 5 bases at V and 1 base at J, with 15 bases between the two ends. The CDR3 totals 15 residues. The CDR3 DNA reads TGTGCCAGCAGTTACACAAGGGGACAATCCTACGAGCAGTACTTC. It is translated as CASSYTRGQSYEQYF.

This clonotype was seen repeatedly, ten times or more. V and J are TRBV5-8 and TRBJ2-3; possibly TRBD1 or TRBD2 for D (6 bases each). This CDR3 spans 15 amino acids. The germline CDR1 and CDR2 sequences are SGHTS and YDEGEE. Trimming cost V 0 bases and J 3 bases, with 11 bases left between them. This CDR3 reads CASSLEGGRTDTQYF. For the CDR3, the DNA is TGTGCCAGCAGCTTGGAGGGGGGCCGGACAGATACGCAGTATTTT.

This clonotype was found a few times. CDR3 sequence (DNA): TGTGCCATCAGTGATGGTCACAATGAGCAGTTCTTC. Translating gives CAISDGHNEQFF. This chain uses TRBV10-3 with TRBJ2-1, with unresolved D. V was trimmed by 3 bases and J by 5 bases, leaving 5 bases between them. Germline V gene lookup returns CDR1 ENHRY and CDR2 SYGVKD. This CDR3 comprises 12 residues.

The chain couples TRBV30 to TRBJ2-3, with TRBD2 matching over 8 bases. With V trimmed by 5 bases and J by 4 bases, 8 bases remained unmatched. CDR3 length equals 14 residues. Germline CDR1 GTSNPN, CDR2 SVGIG (reference sequence). The CDR3 protein is CAWGLAGGPDTQYF. DNA for the CDR3: TGTGCCTGGGGGTTGGCGGGGGGCCCAGATACGCAGTATTTT.

There are many counts of this clonotype. V usage is TRBV10-1 and J usage is TRBJ1-2, with D perhaps TRBD1 (6 bases). Germline V gene lookup returns CDR1 WNHNN and CDR2 SYGVQD (reference sequence). This CDR3 spans 13 amino acids. V was cut by 5 bases and J by 3 bases, with 10 bases left in between. The CDR3 DNA follows: TGCGCCAGCAGTTCCGGACAGCACTATGGCTACACCTTC. It specifies CASSSGQHYGYTF.

This clonotype has ten or more counts. The chain links TRBV5-5 to TRBJ2-1; 7 nucleotides agree with TRBD2. Germline values: CDR1 SGHKS, CDR2 YYEKEE (reference sequence). J lost 4 bases, V lost 5 bases, and 3 bases had no gene match. There are 13 residues in the CDR3. The CDR3 DNA follows: TGTGCCAGCAGGAGCGGGACGTACAATGAGCAGTTCTTC. Encoded protein: CASRSGTYNEQFF.

The table lists this clonotype with many counts. The chain carries TRBV6-5 and TRBJ2-7; D ambiguous. Trimming left V 0 bases short and J 0 bases short, with 9 bases between. The CDR3 consists of 15 residues. From germline, CDR1 is MNHEY and CDR2 SVGAGI. CDR3 sequence: CASSYSADFSYEQYF. CDR3 DNA sequence: TGTGCCAGCAGTTACTCGGCTGATTTCTCCTACGAGCAGTACTTC.

This clonotype showed up many times. The CDR3 is CASSPRLDTQYF. The CDR3 DNA reads TGTGCCAGCAGTCCGAGACTGGATACGCAGTATTTT. The chain recombines TRBV12-3 or TRBV12-4 with TRBJ2-3; D is uncertain. The CDR3 totals 12 residues. V lost 5 bases and J 6 bases, leaving 9 bases between the germline ends.

This clonotype has a count of ten or more. The rearrangement uses TRBV5-5 and TRBJ2-7, with D possibly TRBD2 on 6 matching bases. This CDR3 spans 14 amino acids. The V and J ends lost 2 bases and 7 bases respectively, with 16 bases between them. The germline V gene encodes CDR1 SGHKS and CDR2 YYEKEE (reference sequence). Here the CDR3 DNA reads TGTGCCAGCAGCTTCCGGGGGAACCGTGAGGAGCAGTACTTC. This codes for CASSFRGNREEQYF.

At least ten counts were recorded for this clonotype. V and J are TRBV11-2 and TRBJ2-1; D perhaps matches TRBD1 (5 bases). The CDR3 consists of 13 residues. Germline CDR1 reads SGHAT; CDR2 reads FQNNGV. Trimming cost V 1 base and J 12 bases, with 13 bases left between them. The CDR3, as DNA: TGTGCCAGCAGCTTAGCAGGCGGTGGGGCGCAGTTCTTC. Amino acid sequence: CASSLAGGGAQFF.

This clonotype was observed many times. The chain is built from TRBV20-1 and TRBJ2-3, with 8 bases that match TRBD1. V shed 0 bases, J shed 5 bases, and the junction held 7 bases outside the gene matches. The CDR3 loop spans 15 amino acids. The germline V gene has CDR1 DFQATT and CDR2 SNEGSKA (reference sequence). CDR3 region: CSARDRQGAGDTQYF. The CDR3 DNA reads TGCAGTGCTAGAGATCGCCAGGGGGCTGGAGATACGCAGTATTTT.

This clonotype came up many times. The rearrangement links TRBV7-2 to TRBJ2-2; 14 bases agree with TRBD2. The CDR3 runs 16 residues. V was clipped by 5 bases and J by 6 bases; unmatched bases: 5. Germline assignment: CDR1 SGHTA and CDR2 FQGNSA. The CDR3 DNA sequence: TGTGCCAGCAGCCGGACTAGCGGGAGGCGTCCCGGGGAGCTGTTTTTT. Protein product: CASSRTSGRRPGELFF.

This clonotype was seen at least ten times. The J gene is TRBJ2-7, the V gene TRBV6-2 or TRBV6-3; 12 bases align to TRBD2. The CDR3 spans 16 residues. Trimming removed 6 bases from V and 4 bases from J; junction bases left unmatched: 10. Germline CDR1 MNHEY, CDR2 SVGEGT. The CDR3 sequence is CASSSRTSGISYEQYF. Written as DNA, the CDR3 is TGTGCCAGCAGCTCACGGACTAGCGGGATTTCGTACGAGCAGTACTTC.

This clonotype was recorded many times. The chain couples TRBV9 to TRBJ2-3; possible D gene TRBD1, 6 bases. Per the germline V gene, CDR1 is SGDLS and CDR2 is YYNGEE. CDR3 length: 15 residues. With 5 bases removed from V and 0 bases from J, the gap between germline ends came to 13 bases. CDR3 amino acids: CASSGDTPSTDTQYF. The DNA of the CDR3 is TGTGCCAGCAGTGGGGACACCCCTAGCACAGATACGCAGTATTTT.

Many counts were recorded for this clonotype. The genes are TRBV28 and TRBJ1-1; 10 bases match TRBD1. This CDR3 has 12 residues. CDR1 and CDR2 (germline): MDHEN, SYDVKM. V trimming: 3 bases; J trimming: 10 bases; junction bases outside the gene matches: 2. This chain's CDR3 is CASSFRDRGAFF. CDR3 in DNA: TGTGCCAGCAGTTTCCGGGACAGGGGAGCTTTCTTT.

This clonotype was picked up many times. This chain links TRBV25-1 with TRBJ2-3; D ambiguous. Germline V gene sequence: CDR1 MGHDK, CDR2 SYGVNS. V lost 4 bases and J lost 2, with 13 bases in between. The CDR3 contains 15 residues. The CDR3 nucleotides read TGTGCCAGCAGTGGAGTAAGACCTACCACAGATACGCAGTATTTT. Its protein product is CASSGVRPTTDTQYF.